The 18 T cell receptor beta chains presented below share a single source sample, sequenced in a study of radiotherapy plus CTLA-4 blockade in lung cancer. Data came from immunoSEQ multiplex PCR; TCRdb stores just in-frame clones and leaves some out. Of roughly 90,000 clones in the sample, around 83% are singletons; the top ten hold roughly 25%. The specimen was peripheral blood, collected from a patient treated with radiotherapy plus ipilimumab. The receptors were gathered from a human donor with non-small cell lung cancer that progressed on radiotherapy plus ipilimumab.

The chain uses TRBV2 and TRBJ2-7; no definite D call. V was trimmed by 1 base and J by 11 bases, leaving 15 bases between them. Germline loops: CDR1 SNHLY, CDR2 FYNNEI. There are 13 residues in the CDR3. CDR3 bases: TGTGCCAGCAGTGAAGGGATGTTACCACGGGAGTACGTC. It codes for CASSEGMLPREYV.

The chain is built from TRBV6-5 and TRBJ1-2; no definite D call. From germline, CDR1 is MNHEY and CDR2 SVGAGI. Deletions cut 7 bases from V and 2 bases from J, with 8 bases between. This CDR3 is 12 amino acids long. The CDR3 is CASMERNYGYTF. In DNA, the CDR3 is TGTGCCAGCATGGAACGAAACTATGGCTACACCTTC.

V and J are TRBV6-1 and TRBJ1-1, with D perhaps TRBD1 (5 bases). The germline V and J ends were trimmed by 10 bases and 8 bases, with 20 bases remaining between them. This CDR3 comprises 13 residues. CDR1 is MNHNS and CDR2 is SASEGT in the germline V gene. The CDR3 DNA reads TGTGCCACCACCGTCGGGGAGGGGTACGAAGCTTTCTTT. This gives the protein CATTVGEGYEAFF.

This clone appeared a single time. The chain couples TRBV28 to TRBJ2-2; D is unresolved. The CDR3 totals 11 residues. Germline V gives CDR1 MDHEN, CDR2 SYDVKM. Trimming removed 6 bases from V and 6 bases from J, with 5 bases in between. DNA for the CDR3: TGTGCCAGCAGCCGATCCGGGGAGCTGTTTTTT. This translates into CASSRSGELFF.

This rearrangement joins TRBV9 to TRBJ2-2; D may be TRBD2 (5 bases). V was clipped by 0 bases and J by 6 bases, with 6 bases between them. The CDR3 totals 13 residues. Germline V gene data show CDR1 as SGDLS and CDR2 as YYNGEE. The chain's CDR3 is CASSVVSAGELFF. The CDR3 DNA sequence: TGTGCCAGCAGCGTAGTTAGCGCCGGGGAGCTGTTTTTT.

The DNA of the CDR3 is TGTGCCAGCAGCTTAGATCACGGGAGAGTCTCCGGGGAGCTGTTTTTT. This sequence encodes CASSLDHGRVSGELFF. V gene TRBV7-6 combines with J gene TRBJ2-2, with D perhaps TRBD2 (6 bases). Germline V gene data show CDR1 as SGHVS and CDR2 as FNYEAQ. V gave up 1 base and J gave up 6 bases, with 15 bases separating them. The CDR3 is 16 amino acids.

V gene TRBV4-1 combines with J gene TRBJ2-3; D could derive from TRBD1 or TRBD2 (5 bases each). The germline CDR1 and CDR2 sequences are MGHRA and YSYEKL. The CDR3 is 16 residues long. V was cut by 0 bases and J by 1 base, with 11 bases left in between. CDR3 loop: CASSQDTGGRTDTQYF. The CDR3 DNA follows: TGCGCCAGCAGCCAAGATACTGGGGGACGCACAGATACGCAGTATTTT.

The rearrangement uses TRBV27 and TRBJ1-1; 9 bases are a match to TRBD1. Germline V lookup: CDR1 MNHEY, CDR2 SMNVEV (reference sequence). The CDR3 consists of 17 residues. The junction had 10 bases not matched to a gene; V was cut back by 5 bases and J by 0 bases. The CDR3 is CASSPRGQGIMNTEAFF. CDR3 sequence (DNA): TGTGCCAGCAGTCCGCGTGGACAGGGGATCATGAACACTGAAGCTTTCTTT.

The DNA for the CDR3 is TGTGCCAGCAGCGTACAGGGGGCTGGGGCCAACGTCCTGACTTTC. This codes for CASSVQGAGANVLTF. The chain employs TRBV9 and TRBJ2-6, with 7 bases matching TRBD1. The CDR3 is 15 residues long. Trimming took 1 base from V and 2 from J; bases not matched to a gene: 0. The V gene's germline CDR1 is SGDLS and CDR2 YYNGEE.

V is TRBV28 and J is TRBJ1-2, with a weak D call TRBD1 (5 bases). This CDR3 is 14 amino acids long. V was clipped by 6 bases and J by 1 base, with 12 bases between them. Per the germline V gene, CDR1 is MDHEN and CDR2 is SYDVKM. CDR3 amino acids: CASSLSDNNYGYTF. In DNA, the CDR3 is TGTGCCAGCAGCCTTTCGGACAATAACTATGGCTACACCTTC.

About this clone itself: In the same sample, other DNA sequences code for this CDR3. The chain carries TRBV5-1 and TRBJ2-5, with D unclear. Trimming cost V 0 bases and J 1 base, with 7 bases left between them. Germline V lookup: CDR1 SGHRS, CDR2 YFSETQ. The CDR3 loop spans 14 amino acids. The CDR3 DNA reads TGCGCCAGCAGCTTGGGCCAGCCCCAAGAGACCCAGTACTTC. It yields the protein CASSLGQPQETQYF.

V and J are TRBV19 and TRBJ2-2, with D possibly TRBD2 on 6 matching bases. The CDR3 covers 16 residues. The V end was cut by 5 bases, the J end by 0 bases, with 13 bases between. Germline loops: CDR1 LNHDA, CDR2 SQIVND (reference sequence). CDR3 in amino acids: CASSWEAAANTGELFF. DNA of the CDR3: TGTGCCAGTAGTTGGGAGGCGGCCGCGAACACCGGGGAGCTGTTTTTT.

The genes are TRBV2 and TRBJ2-7; the match to TRBD1 covers 8 bases. CDR1 and CDR2 (germline): SNHLY, FYNNEI. CDR3 length: 16 amino acids. Trimming cost V 1 base and J 11 bases; bases outside gene matches: 16. CDR3 nucleotides: TGTGCCAGCAGTGAAGAGCTAAAAAAGCGGACAGGGAGAGAGTACGTC. This encodes CASSEELKKRTGREYV.

This sequence joins TRBV5-1 and TRBJ2-2, with D perhaps matching TRBD1 (6 bases). Trimming took off 2 bases at V and 4 bases at J, with 9 bases between the two ends. The CDR3 is 14 amino acids. From germline, CDR1 is SGHRS and CDR2 YFSETQ. CDR3 protein: CASSFQGSTGELFF. The CDR3 DNA sequence: TGCGCCAGCAGCTTCCAGGGGAGCACCGGGGAGCTGTTTTTT.

This clone was seen a handful of times. This rearrangement joins TRBV10-3 to TRBJ1-2; D is unresolved. Germline loops: CDR1 ENHRY, CDR2 SYGVKD. This CDR3 region has 13 residues. Trimming cost V 7 bases and J 3 bases, with 12 bases left between them. This CDR3 is CAITGYLDYGYTF. The DNA for the CDR3 is TGTGCCATCACCGGCTACCTCGACTATGGCTACACCTTC.

V usage is TRBV6-6 and J usage is TRBJ2-5, with a possible D match to TRBD2 (5 bases). CDR3 size: 14 residues. V was trimmed by 4 bases and J by 4 bases, leaving 13 bases between them. Germline CDR1 reads MNHNY; CDR2 reads SVGAGI (reference sequence). CDR3 in amino acids: CASSSEGGGETQYF. The CDR3 DNA reads TGTGCCAGCAGTTCCGAGGGCGGAGGAGAGACCCAGTACTTC.

V is TRBV27 and J is TRBJ1-1, with a weak D call TRBD1 (6 bases). The CDR3 loop spans 14 amino acids. CDR1 is MNHEY and CDR2 is SMNVEV in the germline V gene (reference sequence). Trimming took 4 bases from V and 2 from J, leaving 11 bases between them. For the CDR3, the DNA is TGTGCCAGCAGTTCGGACAGACTTAACACTGAAGCTTTCTTT. Translating gives CASSSDRLNTEAFF.

The genes are TRBV7-8 and TRBJ2-5, with D hard to call. CDR1 SGHVS and CDR2 FQNEAQ come from the germline V gene. The ends were cut back, 2 bases at V and 5 bases at J, with 6 bases in the middle. CDR3 size: 12 residues. This CDR3 reads CASSLNGETQYF. Here the CDR3 DNA reads TGTGCCAGCAGCTTAAATGGGGAGACCCAGTACTTC.